This T cell receptor beta chain is from a study of CD8 T cells in Susac syndrome. Findings and limits, study-wide: The study conceded that relatively few individuals underwent its TCR sequencing and HLA analysis.

TEMRA cells were FACS-enriched and CD8+ and CD4+ T cells negatively isolated. CDR3 length: 15 residues. Germline V lookup: CDR1 GTSNPN, CDR2 SVGIG (reference sequence). When the RNA was reverse transcribed, random hexamers were used with an input of about 0.5 to 1 ug. Amplification of TCR beta CDR3 spanned 54 Vbeta and 13 Jbeta via immunoSEQ multiplex PCR. Via MiXCR, TCRdb re-called the immunoSEQ multiplex PCR reads, giving one row per CDR3 protein. The table records some 400,000 distinct CDR3 sequences, more than 70% of them present only once. Of note for this clonotype: Its antigen is still unknown. Germline and junction disagree at one end, which may indicate a read error.

This clonotype originated in a human donor with multiple sclerosis. V and J are TRBV30 and TRBJ2-1, with 11 bases matching TRBD2. Sequencing was performed on CD8+ T cells from PBMCs. In DNA, the CDR3 is TGTTCCTGGACGAGGACTAGCGGGCCCTACAATGAGCAGTTCTTC. This gives the protein CSWTRTSGPYNEQFF.